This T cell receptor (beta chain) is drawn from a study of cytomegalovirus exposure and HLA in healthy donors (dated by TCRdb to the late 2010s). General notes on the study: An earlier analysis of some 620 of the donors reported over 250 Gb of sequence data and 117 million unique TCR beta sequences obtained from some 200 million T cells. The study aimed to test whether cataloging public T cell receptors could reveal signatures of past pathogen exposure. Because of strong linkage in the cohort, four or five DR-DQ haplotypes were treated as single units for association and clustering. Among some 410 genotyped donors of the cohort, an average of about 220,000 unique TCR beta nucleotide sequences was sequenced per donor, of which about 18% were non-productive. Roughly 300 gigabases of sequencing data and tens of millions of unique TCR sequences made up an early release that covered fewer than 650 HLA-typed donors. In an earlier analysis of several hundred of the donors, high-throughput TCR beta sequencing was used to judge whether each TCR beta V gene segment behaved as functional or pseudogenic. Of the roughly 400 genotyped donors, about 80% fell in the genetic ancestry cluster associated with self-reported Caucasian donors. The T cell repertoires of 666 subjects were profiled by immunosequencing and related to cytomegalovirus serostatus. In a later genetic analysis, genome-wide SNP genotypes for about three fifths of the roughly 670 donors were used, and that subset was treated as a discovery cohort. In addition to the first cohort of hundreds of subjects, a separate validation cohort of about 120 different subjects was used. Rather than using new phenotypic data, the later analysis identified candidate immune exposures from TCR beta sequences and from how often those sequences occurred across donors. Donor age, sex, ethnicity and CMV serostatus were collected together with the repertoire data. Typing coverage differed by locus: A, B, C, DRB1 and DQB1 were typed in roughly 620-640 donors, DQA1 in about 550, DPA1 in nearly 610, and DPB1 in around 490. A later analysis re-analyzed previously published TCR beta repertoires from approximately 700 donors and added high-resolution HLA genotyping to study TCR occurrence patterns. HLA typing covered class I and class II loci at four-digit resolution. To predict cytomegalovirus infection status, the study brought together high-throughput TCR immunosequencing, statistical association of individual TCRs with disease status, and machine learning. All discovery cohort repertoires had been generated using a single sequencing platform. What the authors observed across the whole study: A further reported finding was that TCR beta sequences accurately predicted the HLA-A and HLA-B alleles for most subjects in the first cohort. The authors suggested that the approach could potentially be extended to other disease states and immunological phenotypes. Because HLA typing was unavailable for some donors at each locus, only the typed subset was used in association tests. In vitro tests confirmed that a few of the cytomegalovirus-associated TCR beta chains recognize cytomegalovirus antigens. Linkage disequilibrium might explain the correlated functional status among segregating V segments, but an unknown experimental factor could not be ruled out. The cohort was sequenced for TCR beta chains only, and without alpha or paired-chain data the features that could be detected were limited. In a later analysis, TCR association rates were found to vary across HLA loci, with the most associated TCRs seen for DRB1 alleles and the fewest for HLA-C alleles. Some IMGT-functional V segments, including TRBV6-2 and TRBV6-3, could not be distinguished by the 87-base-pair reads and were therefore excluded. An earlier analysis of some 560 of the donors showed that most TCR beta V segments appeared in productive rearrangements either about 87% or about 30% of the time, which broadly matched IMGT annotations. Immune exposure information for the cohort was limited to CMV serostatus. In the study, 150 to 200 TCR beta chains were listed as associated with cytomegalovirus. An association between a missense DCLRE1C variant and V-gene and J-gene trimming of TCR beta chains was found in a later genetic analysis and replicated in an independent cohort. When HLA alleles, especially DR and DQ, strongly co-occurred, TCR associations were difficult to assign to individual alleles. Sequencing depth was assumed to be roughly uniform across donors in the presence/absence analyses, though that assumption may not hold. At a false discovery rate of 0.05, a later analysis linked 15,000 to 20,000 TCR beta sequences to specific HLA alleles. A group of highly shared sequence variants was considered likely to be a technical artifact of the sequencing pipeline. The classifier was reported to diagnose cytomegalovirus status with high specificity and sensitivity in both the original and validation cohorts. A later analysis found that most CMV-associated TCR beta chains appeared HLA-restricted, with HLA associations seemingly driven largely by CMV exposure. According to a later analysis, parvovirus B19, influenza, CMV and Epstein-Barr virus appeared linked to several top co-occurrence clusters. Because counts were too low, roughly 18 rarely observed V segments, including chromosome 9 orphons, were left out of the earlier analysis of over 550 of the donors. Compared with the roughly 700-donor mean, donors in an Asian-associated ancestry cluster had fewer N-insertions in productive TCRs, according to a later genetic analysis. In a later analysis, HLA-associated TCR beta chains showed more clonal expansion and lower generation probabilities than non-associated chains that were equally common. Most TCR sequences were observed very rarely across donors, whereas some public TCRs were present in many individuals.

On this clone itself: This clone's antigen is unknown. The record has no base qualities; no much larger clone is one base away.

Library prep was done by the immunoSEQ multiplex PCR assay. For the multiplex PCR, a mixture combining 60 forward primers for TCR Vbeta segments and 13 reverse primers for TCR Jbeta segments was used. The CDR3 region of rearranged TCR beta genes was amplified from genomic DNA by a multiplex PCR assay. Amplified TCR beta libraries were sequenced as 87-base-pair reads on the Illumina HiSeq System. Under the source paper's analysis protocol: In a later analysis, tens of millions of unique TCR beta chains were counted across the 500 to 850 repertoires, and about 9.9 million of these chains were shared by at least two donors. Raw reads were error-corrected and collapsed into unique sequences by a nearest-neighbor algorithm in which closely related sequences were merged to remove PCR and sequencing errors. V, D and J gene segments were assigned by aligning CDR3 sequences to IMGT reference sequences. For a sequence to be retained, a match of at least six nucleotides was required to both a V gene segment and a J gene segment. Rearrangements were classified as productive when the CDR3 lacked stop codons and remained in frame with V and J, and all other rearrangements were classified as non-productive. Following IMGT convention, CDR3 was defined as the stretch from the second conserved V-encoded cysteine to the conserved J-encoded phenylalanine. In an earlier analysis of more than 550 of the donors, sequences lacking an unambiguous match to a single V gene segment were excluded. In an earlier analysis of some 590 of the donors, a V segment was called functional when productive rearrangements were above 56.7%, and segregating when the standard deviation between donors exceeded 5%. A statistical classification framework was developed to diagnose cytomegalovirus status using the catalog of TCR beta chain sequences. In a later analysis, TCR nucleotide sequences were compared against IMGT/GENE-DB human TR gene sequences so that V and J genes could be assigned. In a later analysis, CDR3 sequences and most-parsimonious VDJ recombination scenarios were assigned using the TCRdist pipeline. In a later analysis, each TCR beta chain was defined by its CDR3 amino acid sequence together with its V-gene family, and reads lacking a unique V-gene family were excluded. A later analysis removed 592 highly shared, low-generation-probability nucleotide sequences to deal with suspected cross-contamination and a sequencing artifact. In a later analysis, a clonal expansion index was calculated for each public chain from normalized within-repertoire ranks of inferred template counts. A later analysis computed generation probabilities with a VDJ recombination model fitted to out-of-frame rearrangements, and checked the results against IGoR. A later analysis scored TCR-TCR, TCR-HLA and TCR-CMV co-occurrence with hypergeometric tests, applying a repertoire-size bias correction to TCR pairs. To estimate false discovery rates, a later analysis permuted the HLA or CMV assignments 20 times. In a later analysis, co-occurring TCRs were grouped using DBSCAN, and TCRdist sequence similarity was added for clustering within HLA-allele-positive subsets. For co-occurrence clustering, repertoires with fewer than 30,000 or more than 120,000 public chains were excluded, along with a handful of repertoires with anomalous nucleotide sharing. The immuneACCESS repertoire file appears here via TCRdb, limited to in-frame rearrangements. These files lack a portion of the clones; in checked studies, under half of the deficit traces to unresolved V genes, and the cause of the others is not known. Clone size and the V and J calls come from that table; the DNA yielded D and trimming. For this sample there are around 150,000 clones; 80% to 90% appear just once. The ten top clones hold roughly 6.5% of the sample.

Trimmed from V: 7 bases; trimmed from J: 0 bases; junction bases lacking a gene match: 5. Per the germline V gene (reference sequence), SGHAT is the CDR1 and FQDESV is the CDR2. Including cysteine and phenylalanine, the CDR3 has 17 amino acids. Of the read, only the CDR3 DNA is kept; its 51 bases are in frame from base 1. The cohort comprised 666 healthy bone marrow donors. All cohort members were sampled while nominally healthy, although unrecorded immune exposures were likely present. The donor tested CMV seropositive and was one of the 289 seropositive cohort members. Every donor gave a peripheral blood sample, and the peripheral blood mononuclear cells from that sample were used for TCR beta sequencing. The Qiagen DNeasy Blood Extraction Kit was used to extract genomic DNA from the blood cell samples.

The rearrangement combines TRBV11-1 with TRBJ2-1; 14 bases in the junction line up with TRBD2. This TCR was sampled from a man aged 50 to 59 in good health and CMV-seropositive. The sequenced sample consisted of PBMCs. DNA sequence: TGTGCCAGCACCCTGACTAGCGGGGGGGCCTCCTACAATGAGCAGTTCTTC. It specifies CASTLTSGGASYNEQFF.